A selection of T cell receptor beta chains follows, all from one sample in a study of blood T cells in healthy people across ages. TCRdb analysed the 5' RACE reads with MiXCR anew, one entry per CDR3 protein. This sample has approximately 800,000 distinct CDR3 sequences, with more than 20% found just once. The same sample was also studied in work on T cells of mothers and their children.

Sequenced material: blood. The source is a boy aged 5-17 years in good health. Each CDR3 is given with its conserved first and last residue. The order of the fields is V gene, D gene, clone size, J gene, CDR3 DNA, CDR3 protein. D genes are given only for firm matches. Size values are once, few and many counts, or a class for expanded clones, and some rows have none.

>TRBV7-2|.|.|TRBJ2-1
TGTGCCAGCAGCTTGGGAAGCGTCTCCTACAATGAGCAGTTCTTC
CASSLGSVSYNEQFF
>TRBV5-6|TRBD2|.|TRBJ2-7
TGTGCCAGCAGCTTGAGGATGTCCGGACTAGATCTTTCCGAGCAGTACTTC
CASSLRMSGLDLSEQYF
>TRBV29-1|.|.|TRBJ2-7
TGCAGCGTTGTATCGTCCCTCGGAGCCTACGAGCAGTACTTC
CSVVSSLGAYEQYF
>TRBV19|.|few|TRBJ2-1
TGTGCCAGTAGTCCATCCTCAACAGGGTCCCCCTACAATGAGCAGTTCTTC
CASSPSSTGSPYNEQFF
>TRBV7-2|.|.|TRBJ2-5
TGTGCCAGCAGCCACACCTCGGCTGCGGGGCTACAAGAGACCCAGTACTTC
CASSHTSAAGLQETQYF
>TRBV7-3|.|.|TRBJ2-3
TGTGCCAGCAGCTTAATGGGGGGCGCTCGGGCAGATACGCAGTATTTT
CASSLMGGARADTQYF
>TRBV6-5|.|.|TRBJ1-4
TGTGCCAGCAGTTACGGAGAGGGTGGGGAAAAACTGTTTTTT
CASSYGEGGEKLFF
>TRBV30|.|few|TRBJ1-1
TGTGCCTGGAGTGTTAGGGGTGGCACTGAAGCTTTCTTT
CAWSVRGGTEAFF
>TRBV7-2|TRBD2|.|TRBJ2-5
TGTGCCAGCAGCCCCCGGGCGGGGGGGTTTGGAGAGACCCAGTACTTC
CASSPRAGGFGETQYF
>TRBV4-3|TRBD1|few|TRBJ1-2
TGCGCCAGCAGCCAAGATTCCGTACAGGGGTTCCCTGGCTACACCTTC
CASSQDSVQGFPGYTF
>TRBV5-6|.|.|TRBJ1-6
TGTGCCAGCAGCTTGCGCGGTGAATCTTCACCCCTCCACTTT
CASSLRGESSPLHF
>TRBV19|TRBD1|few|TRBJ1-6
TGTGCCAGCACCCAGGGGGGGAATTCACCCCTCCACTTT
CASTQGGNSPLHF
>TRBV11-2|.|few|TRBJ2-5
TGTGCCAGCAGCATTTGGAGGGGGCGCGGGGAGACCCAGTACTTC
CASSIWRGRGETQYF
>TRBV28|TRBD1|few|TRBJ2-7
TGTGCCAGCAGTTTAGACGGGACAGGTTTCTACGAGCAGTACTTC
CASSLDGTGFYEQYF
>TRBV20-1|.|.|TRBJ2-3
TGCAGTGCGTTAGCGGACACAGATACGCAGTATTTT
CSALADTDTQYF
>TRBV4-3|.|few|TRBJ2-2
TGCGCCAGCAGCCAACAACTACAACAGGGAACCGGGGAGCTGTTTTTT
CASSQQLQQGTGELFF
>TRBV6-5|.|few|TRBJ1-2
TGTGCCAGCAGTTTACTGGGGATTGGCTACACCTTC
CASSLLGIGYTF
>TRBV24-1|TRBD1|few|TRBJ2-7
TGTGCCACCAGTGATCCGGGACAGGGGTTCTACGAGCAGTACTTC
CATSDPGQGFYEQYF
>TRBV7-3|.|few|TRBJ2-7
TGTGCCAGCAGCCAACGGGGGCAGATCGTGACCTACGAGCAGTACTTC
CASSQRGQIVTYEQYF
>TRBV20-1|.|few|TRBJ2-7
TGCAGTGCTAACACAGGGGCGGGGCGTTACTATGAGCAGTACTTC
CSANTGAGRYYEQYF
>TRBV20-1|.|.|TRBJ1-5
TGCGGTGCTAGAGATAATCCAGGTAGCAATCAGCCCCAGCATTTT
CGARDNPGSNQPQHF
>TRBV5-1|.|.|TRBJ2-7
TGCGCCAGCAGCTTTCCCCCTGGTGGCACCGATTACGAGCAGTACTTC
CASSFPPGGTDYEQYF
>TRBV7-9|.|few|TRBJ2-5
TGTGCCAGCAGCAACTTTATGGGTTTTGGGAGTGAAGAGACCCAGTACTTC
CASSNFMGFGSEETQYF
>TRBV9|.|.|TRBJ2-1
TGTGCCAGCAGCGTAGGTGGGCCCTACAATGAGCAGTTCTTC
CASSVGGPYNEQFF
>TRBV15|TRBD1|.|TRBJ2-5
TGTGCCACCAGCGGAGCAGGGGGAAGGGAGACCCAGTACTTC
CATSGAGGRETQYF
>TRBV5-5|.|.|TRBJ2-2
TGTGCCAGCAGCTCCAACCCAGGGTGGGGGAACACCGGGGAGCTGTTTTTT
CASSSNPGWGNTGELFF
>TRBV18|.|few|TRBJ2-1
TGTGCCAGCTCACCACGCCTAAGTCTTGATAATGAGCAGTTCTTC
CASSPRLSLDNEQFF
>TRBV28|.|few|TRBJ2-3
TGTGCCAGCAGACCCCCTCGCCCGGTAACGCAGTATTTT
CASRPPRPVTQYF
>TRBV20-1|.|once|TRBJ2-7
TGCAGTGCTAGACCGACAGTGTACGAGCAGTACTTC
CSARPTVYEQYF
>TRBV6-1|TRBD1|once|TRBJ1-2
TGTGCCAGCAGTGAAGCTTGGACAGGTCGGCCGGATAACTATGGCTACACCTTC
CASSEAWTGRPDNYGYTF
>TRBV28|.|few|TRBJ2-5
TGTGCCAGCAGTTTATCACCCCGTAGGGAGACCCAGTACTTC
CASSLSPRRETQYF
>TRBV4-2|TRBD2|few|TRBJ2-7
TGTGCCAGCAGCCAAGAGGCGGGAGGGTCGGACGAGCAGTACTTC
CASSQEAGGSDEQYF
>TRBV6-2/TRBV6-3|.|few|TRBJ2-5
TGTGCCAGCTCCCGTTTGCAGTTAGGGGAACGAGAGACCCAGTACTTC
CASSRLQLGERETQYF
>TRBV7-9|.|few|TRBJ2-7
TGTGCCAGCAGCAGCTTGGGTTCCTACGAGCAGTACTTC
CASSSLGSYEQYF
>TRBV6-2/TRBV6-3|TRBD2|.|TRBJ2-7
TGTGCCAGCAGCAAGGGAGGGTACGAGCAGTACTTC
CASSKGGYEQYF
>TRBV28|.|few|TRBJ2-7
TGTGCCAGCACGGACGGAAACTCCTACGAGCAGTACTTC
CASTDGNSYEQYF
>TRBV7-8|.|many|TRBJ2-6
TGTGCCAGCAGCAGCCCTGGCGGGGCTGGGGCCAACGTCCTGACTTTC
CASSSPGGAGANVLTF
>TRBV19|.|.|TRBJ2-1
TGTGCCAGTAGCCCCACGAGGGGACAACGGTACAATGAGCAGTTCTTC
CASSPTRGQRYNEQFF
>TRBV29-1|.|.|TRBJ1-2
TGCAGCGTTCCGGACAGAGGAGGCTACACCTTC
CSVPDRGGYTF
>TRBV3-1|.|few|TRBJ2-5
TGTGCCAGCAGCCACCGGACACCGCCCGAGACCCAGTACTTC
CASSHRTPPETQYF
>TRBV7-6|.|few|TRBJ2-7
TGTGCCAGCAGCTCCGGTTTCGGCCCCTACGAGCAGTACTTC
CASSSGFGPYEQYF
>TRBV9|.|.|TRBJ2-3
TGTGCCAGCAGCGTAGGAACAGGGATCCGCACAGATACGCAGTATTTT
CASSVGTGIRTDTQYF
>TRBV28|.|.|TRBJ2-5
TGTGCCAGCAGTCCCAGGGCGAGCACGTGGGAGACCCAGTACTTC
CASSPRASTWETQYF
>TRBV7-9|.|few|TRBJ2-7
TGTGCCAGCAGCCCAGCCGGGACCGGATACGAGCAGTACTTC
CASSPAGTGYEQYF
>TRBV19|TRBD1|.|TRBJ1-2
TGTGCCAGTAGTCACCGGGACAGGGGTGGCTACACCTTC
CASSHRDRGGYTF
>TRBV11-2|TRBD2|.|TRBJ2-3
TGTGCCAGCAGCTCCGGACTAGCGGTAGTGGGACATACGCAGTATTTT
CASSSGLAVVGHTQYF
>TRBV5-1|.|few|TRBJ2-5
TGCGCCAGCAGCTTGGAGGGAGGCACGGTGCAGTACTTC
CASSLEGGTVQYF
>TRBV5-4|.|.|TRBJ2-4
TGTGCCAGCAGCACGGGACACGAAAACATTCAGTACTTC
CASSTGHENIQYF